This T cell receptor beta chain was identified during a study of neurological immune-mediated disorders. General study points: Levels of TCR clonal expansion peaked in HTLV-1-associated myelopathy and reached their lowest in multiple sclerosis, under those of healthy controls.

At least ten counts were recorded for this clonotype. Its antigen is as yet unknown. As for time point: longitudinal time-point 3. As for the cDNA, it was generated by 5'RACE with 10-nucleotide random UMIs. MiXCR, run by TCRdb on the 5' RACE reads, gives a single entry per CDR3 protein. This table has approximately 58,000 distinct CDR3 sequences, 7% to 10% appearing once. This CDR3 comprises 14 residues. V lost 6 bases and J lost 6; bases outside the gene matches: 7. Germline CDR1 is DFQATT and CDR2 is SNEGSKA (reference sequence). Sequencing was carried out using PBMCs. The chain joins TRBV20-1 to TRBJ2-2; 10 bases match TRBD2. The sequence was obtained from a woman in her 40s in good health. CDR3 residues: CSARPSGRSGELFF. Here the CDR3 DNA reads TGCAGTGCAAGGCCTAGCGGGAGATCCGGGGAGCTGTTTTTT.